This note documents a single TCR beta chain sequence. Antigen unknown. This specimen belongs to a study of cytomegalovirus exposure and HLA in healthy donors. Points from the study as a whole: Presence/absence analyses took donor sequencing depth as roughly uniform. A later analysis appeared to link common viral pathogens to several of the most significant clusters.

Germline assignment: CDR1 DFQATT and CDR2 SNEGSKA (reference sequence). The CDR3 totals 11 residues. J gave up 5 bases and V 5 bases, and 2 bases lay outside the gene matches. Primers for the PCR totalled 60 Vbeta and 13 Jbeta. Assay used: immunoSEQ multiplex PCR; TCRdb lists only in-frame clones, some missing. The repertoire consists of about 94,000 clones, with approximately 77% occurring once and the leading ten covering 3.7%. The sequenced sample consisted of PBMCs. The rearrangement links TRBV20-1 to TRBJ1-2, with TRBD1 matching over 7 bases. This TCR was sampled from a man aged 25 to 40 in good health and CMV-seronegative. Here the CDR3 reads CSAGQEYGYTF. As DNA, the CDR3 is TGCAGTGCTGGACAGGAGTATGGCTACACCTTC.